This TCR beta chain emerged from a study of cytomegalovirus exposure and HLA in healthy donors. Use of 60 Vbeta and 13 Jbeta primers characterized the PCR. The table came from immunoSEQ multiplex PCR; TCRdb's copy has only in-frame clones and leaves some out. This table holds 110,000 to 150,000 clones, over 65% found once. The germline gives CDR1 SGHAT, CDR2 FQNNGV. The CDR3 covers 15 residues. V trimming: 0 bases; J trimming: 7 bases; junction bases outside the gene matches: 8. This receptor was obtained from a man in his late teens or twenties in good health and CMV-seropositive. J is TRBJ2-7 and V is TRBV11-2; 8 nucleotides agree with TRBD1. Sequencing input: PBMCs. In nucleotides, the CDR3 is TGTGCCAGCAGCTTAGACGGGGCAGGGGGCCAGGAGCAGTACTTC. Translating it yields CASSLDGAGGQEQYF. Full variable domain (missing parts from reference TRBV11-2 and TRBJ2-7): EAGVAQSPRYKIIEKRQSVAFWCNPISGHATLYWYQQILGQGPKLLIQFQNNGVVDDSQLPKDRFSAERLKGVDSTLKIQPAKLEDSAVYLCASSLDGAGGQEQYFGPGTRLTVT.